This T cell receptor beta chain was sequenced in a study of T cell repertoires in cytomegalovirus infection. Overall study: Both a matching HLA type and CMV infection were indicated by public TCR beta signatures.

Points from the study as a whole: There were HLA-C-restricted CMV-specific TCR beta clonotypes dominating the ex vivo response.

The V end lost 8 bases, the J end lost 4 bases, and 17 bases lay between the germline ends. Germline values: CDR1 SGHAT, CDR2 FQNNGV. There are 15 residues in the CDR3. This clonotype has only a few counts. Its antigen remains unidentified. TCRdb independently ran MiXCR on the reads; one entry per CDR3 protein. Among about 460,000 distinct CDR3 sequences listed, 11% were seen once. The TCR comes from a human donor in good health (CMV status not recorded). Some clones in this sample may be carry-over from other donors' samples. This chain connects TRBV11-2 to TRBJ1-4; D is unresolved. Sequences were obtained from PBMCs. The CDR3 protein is CASCEAGAINEKLFF. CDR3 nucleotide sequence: TGTGCCAGCTGCGAGGCGGGAGCGATTAATGAAAAACTGTTTTTT.